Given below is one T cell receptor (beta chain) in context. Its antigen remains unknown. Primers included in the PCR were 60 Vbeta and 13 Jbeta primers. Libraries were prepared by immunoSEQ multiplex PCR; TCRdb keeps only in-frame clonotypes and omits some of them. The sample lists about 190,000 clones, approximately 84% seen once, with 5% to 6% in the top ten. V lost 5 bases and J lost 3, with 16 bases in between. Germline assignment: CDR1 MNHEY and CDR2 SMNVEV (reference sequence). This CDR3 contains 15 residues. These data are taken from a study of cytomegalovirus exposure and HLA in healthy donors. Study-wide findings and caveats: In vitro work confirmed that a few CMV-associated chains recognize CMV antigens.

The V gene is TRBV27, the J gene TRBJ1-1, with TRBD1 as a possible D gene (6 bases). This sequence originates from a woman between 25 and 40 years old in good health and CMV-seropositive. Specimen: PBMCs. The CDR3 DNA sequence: TGTGCCAGCAGTCCCCTCGGGGGGCCGTACACTGAAGCTTTCTTT. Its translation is CASSPLGGPYTEAFF.